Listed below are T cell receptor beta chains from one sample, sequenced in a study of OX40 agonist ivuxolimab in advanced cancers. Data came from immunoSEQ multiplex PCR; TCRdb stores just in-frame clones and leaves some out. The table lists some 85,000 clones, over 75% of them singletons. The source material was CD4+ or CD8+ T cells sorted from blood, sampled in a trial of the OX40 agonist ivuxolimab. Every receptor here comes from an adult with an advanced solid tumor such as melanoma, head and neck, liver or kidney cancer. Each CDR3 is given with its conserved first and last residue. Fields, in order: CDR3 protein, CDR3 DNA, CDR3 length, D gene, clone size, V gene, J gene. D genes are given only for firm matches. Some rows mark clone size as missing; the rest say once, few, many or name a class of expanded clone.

CDR3 protein: CASSENYADTQYF
CDR3 DNA: TGCGCCAGCAGTGAGAACTACGCAGATACGCAGTATTTT
CDR3 length: 13
D gene: .
clone size: .
V gene: TRBV10-1
J gene: TRBJ2-3

CDR3 protein: CASSQVRTSGSGDEQFF
CDR3 DNA: TGCGCCAGCAGCCAAGTACGGACTAGCGGGAGTGGGGATGAGCAGTTCTTC
CDR3 length: 17
D gene: TRBD2
clone size: .
V gene: TRBV4-3
J gene: TRBJ2-1

CDR3 protein: CASSPRRAYNEQFF
CDR3 DNA: TGTGCCAGCAGTCCACGCCGGGCCTACAATGAGCAGTTCTTC
CDR3 length: 14
D gene: .
clone size: once
V gene: TRBV28
J gene: TRBJ2-1

CDR3 protein: CASSVELAGGRELFF
CDR3 DNA: TGTGCCAGCAGCGTAGAGCTAGCGGGAGGCCGGGAGCTGTTTTTT
CDR3 length: 15
D gene: TRBD2
clone size: .
V gene: TRBV9
J gene: TRBJ2-2

CDR3 protein: CASSFRGSAEAFF
CDR3 DNA: TGTGCCAGCAGCTTCCGGGGGAGCGCTGAAGCTTTCTTT
CDR3 length: 13
D gene: .
clone size: .
V gene: TRBV5-6
J gene: TRBJ1-1

CDR3 protein: CASSFSQGGPYYGYTF
CDR3 DNA: TGTGCCAGCAGTTTTTCGCAGGGGGGTCCCTACTATGGCTACACCTTC
CDR3 length: 16
D gene: TRBD1
clone size: .
V gene: TRBV28
J gene: TRBJ1-2

CDR3 protein: CASSPGYSNQPQHF
CDR3 DNA: TGTGCCAGCTCACCAGGTTATAGCAATCAGCCCCAGCATTTT
CDR3 length: 14
D gene: .
clone size: once
V gene: TRBV18
J gene: TRBJ1-5

CDR3 protein: CASSYRSNTGELFF
CDR3 DNA: TGTGCCAGCTCGTACAGGTCTAACACCGGGGAGCTGTTTTTT
CDR3 length: 14
D gene: .
clone size: .
V gene: TRBV18
J gene: TRBJ2-2

CDR3 protein: CASMDQSISTEAFF
CDR3 DNA: TGCGCCAGCATGGACCAGAGTATCAGCACTGAAGCTTTCTTT
CDR3 length: 14
D gene: .
clone size: .
V gene: TRBV5-1
J gene: TRBJ1-1

CDR3 protein: CASSEARTSNGEQFF
CDR3 DNA: TGTGCCAGCAGTGAAGCTCGCACTAGTAACGGTGAGCAGTTCTTC
CDR3 length: 15
D gene: .
clone size: .
V gene: TRBV2
J gene: TRBJ2-1

CDR3 protein: CASSLSLPQHF
CDR3 DNA: TGTGCCAGCAGTCTATCCCTGCCCCAGCATTTT
CDR3 length: 11
D gene: .
clone size: .
V gene: TRBV28
J gene: TRBJ1-5

CDR3 protein: CASSVMTDSYEQYF
CDR3 DNA: TGCGCCAGCAGCGTTATGACAGACTCCTACGAGCAGTACTTC
CDR3 length: 14
D gene: .
clone size: .
V gene: TRBV5-1
J gene: TRBJ2-7

CDR3 protein: CASSQTRSWGTGELFF
CDR3 DNA: TGCGCCAGCAGCCAAACTAGAAGTTGGGGCACCGGGGAGCTGTTTTTT
CDR3 length: 16
D gene: .
clone size: .
V gene: TRBV4-3
J gene: TRBJ2-2

CDR3 protein: CASSGQEGTEAFF
CDR3 DNA: TGCGCCAGCAGTGGACAGGAAGGCACTGAAGCTTTCTTT
CDR3 length: 13
D gene: TRBD1
clone size: few
V gene: TRBV4-1
J gene: TRBJ1-1

CDR3 protein: CAWSLKTAGTGANQPQHF
CDR3 DNA: TGTGCCTGGAGCCTTAAAACTGCCGGGACAGGGGCCAATCAGCCCCAGCATTTT
CDR3 length: 18
D gene: TRBD1
clone size: .
V gene: TRBV30
J gene: TRBJ1-5

CDR3 protein: CASSQEQGGRSPLHF
CDR3 DNA: TGCGCCAGCAGCCAAGAACAGGGGGGCAGGTCACCCCTCCACTTT
CDR3 length: 15
D gene: TRBD1
clone size: .
V gene: TRBV4-3
J gene: TRBJ1-6

CDR3 protein: CASSLRVANYGYTF
CDR3 DNA: TGTGCCAGCAGCTTAAGGGTGGCTAACTATGGCTACACCTTC
CDR3 length: 14
D gene: .
clone size: .
V gene: TRBV7-8
J gene: TRBJ1-2